These T cell receptor beta chains were read from a single sample in a study of a mutant IDH1 vaccine in newly diagnosed glioma. Their antigens are not known. Clones were sequenced by immunoSEQ multiplex PCR, and TCRdb holds only the in-frame ones, with some missing. The table lists about 85,000 clones, under 90% of them singletons, with around 0.73% in the top ten. The specimen was PBMCs, collected from a glioma patient whose treatment included an IDH1 peptide vaccine. These receptors were collected from a woman aged 45-60 years with glioma. The CDR3 runs from the conserved cysteine through the conserved F or W. The order of the fields is CDR3 DNA, CDR3 protein, D gene, CDR3 length, J gene, clone size, V gene. A D gene is named only where the DNA matches it firmly. Expanded clones get a size class; other rows say once, few or many, or leave the size out.

cdr3_nt: TGTGCCACCAGCAGAGATTGGCTAGAAATTGAGGGGCGTCAAGAGACCCAGTACTTC; cdr3_aa: CATSRDWLEIEGRQETQYF; d_call: NA; cdr3_length: 19; j_call: TRBJ2-5; clone_size: NA; v_call: TRBV15
cdr3_nt: TGTGCCAGCAGCATTGCCCGGACAGGGGGGACCTACGAGCAGTACTTC; cdr3_aa: CASSIARTGGTYEQYF; d_call: TRBD1; cdr3_length: 16; j_call: TRBJ2-7; clone_size: NA; v_call: TRBV5-5
cdr3_nt: TGTGCCAGCAGTACGGCTGGGGCCAACGTCCTGACTTTC; cdr3_aa: CASSTAGANVLTF; d_call: NA; cdr3_length: 13; j_call: TRBJ2-6; clone_size: NA; v_call: TRBV9
cdr3_nt: TGCGCCAGCAGCCAAGAAGGGGGGACAGGGGTCAACTCCTACGAGCAGTACTTC; cdr3_aa: CASSQEGGTGVNSYEQYF; d_call: TRBD1; cdr3_length: 18; j_call: TRBJ2-7; clone_size: NA; v_call: TRBV4-1
cdr3_nt: TGCAGCGTTGAGGGGACCCAGACCACAGATACGCAGTATTTT; cdr3_aa: CSVEGTQTTDTQYF; d_call: NA; cdr3_length: 14; j_call: TRBJ2-3; clone_size: NA; v_call: TRBV29-1
cdr3_nt: TGTGCCAGCTCACCGGACGGAAGGGACTATGGCTACACCTTC; cdr3_aa: CASSPDGRDYGYTF; d_call: NA; cdr3_length: 14; j_call: TRBJ1-2; clone_size: NA; v_call: TRBV18
cdr3_nt: TGTGCCAGCAGCTCAATCACGGGAGGGCCCCCCTACGAGCAGTACTTC; cdr3_aa: CASSSITGGPPYEQYF; d_call: TRBD2; cdr3_length: 16; j_call: TRBJ2-7; clone_size: NA; v_call: TRBV7-9
cdr3_nt: TGCGCCAGCAGCGGGCCGGACAGGGTGCATGGCTACACCTTC; cdr3_aa: CASSGPDRVHGYTF; d_call: TRBD1; cdr3_length: 14; j_call: TRBJ1-2; clone_size: few; v_call: TRBV5-1
cdr3_nt: TGTGCCTGGAGTTACACAGATACGCAGTATTTT; cdr3_aa: CAWSYTDTQYF; d_call: NA; cdr3_length: 11; j_call: TRBJ2-3; clone_size: few; v_call: TRBV30
cdr3_nt: TGTGCCAGTAGCGGCGGTGGCGGTCGCTCGGGGGATGGCAATCAGCCCCAGCATTTT; cdr3_aa: CASSGGGGRSGDGNQPQHF; d_call: NA; cdr3_length: 19; j_call: TRBJ1-5; clone_size: NA; v_call: TRBV19
cdr3_nt: TGCGCCAGCAGCTGGCGCAGCTCCTACAATGAGCAGTTCTTC; cdr3_aa: CASSWRSSYNEQFF; d_call: NA; cdr3_length: 14; j_call: TRBJ2-1; clone_size: NA; v_call: TRBV5-1
cdr3_nt: TGTGCCTGGAGAGGAGACAGGGATACCGGGGAGCTGTTTTTT; cdr3_aa: CAWRGDRDTGELFF; d_call: TRBD1; cdr3_length: 14; j_call: TRBJ2-2; clone_size: few; v_call: TRBV30
cdr3_nt: TGTGCCAGTAGTCTCCTGTCCTCTGGGGCCAACGTCCTGACTTTC; cdr3_aa: CASSLLSSGANVLTF; d_call: NA; cdr3_length: 15; j_call: TRBJ2-6; clone_size: NA; v_call: TRBV19
cdr3_nt: TGTGCCAGCTCAGGGACGAGCTCCTATAATTCACCCCTCCACTTT; cdr3_aa: CASSGTSSYNSPLHF; d_call: NA; cdr3_length: 15; j_call: TRBJ1-6; clone_size: NA; v_call: TRBV27
cdr3_nt: TGTGCCAGCAGTTACTCTGCCAGGGAAACGGCTGAAGCTTTCTTT; cdr3_aa: CASSYSARETAEAFF; d_call: NA; cdr3_length: 15; j_call: TRBJ1-1; clone_size: once; v_call: TRBV6-6
cdr3_nt: TGTGCCAGCAGACCTCTAGCGGGAGTTAACAATGAGCAGTTCTTC; cdr3_aa: CASRPLAGVNNEQFF; d_call: TRBD2; cdr3_length: 15; j_call: TRBJ2-1; clone_size: NA; v_call: TRBV2
cdr3_nt: TGTGCCAGCAGCACTAGCGTATCATCCTACAATGAGCAGTTCTTC; cdr3_aa: CASSTSVSSYNEQFF; d_call: TRBD2; cdr3_length: 15; j_call: TRBJ2-1; clone_size: NA; v_call: TRBV9
cdr3_nt: TGTGCCAGCAACCACGGGACAGGGGTCGCTGGGGCCAACGTCCTGACTTTC; cdr3_aa: CASNHGTGVAGANVLTF; d_call: TRBD1; cdr3_length: 17; j_call: TRBJ2-6; clone_size: NA; v_call: TRBV5-4
cdr3_nt: TGCGCCAGCAGCTTGGTGTCACCGGACTATGGCTACACCTTC; cdr3_aa: CASSLVSPDYGYTF; d_call: NA; cdr3_length: 14; j_call: TRBJ1-2; clone_size: NA; v_call: TRBV5-1
cdr3_nt: TGTGCCAGCAGTTTCACGTATGGGGAGCTGTTTTTT; cdr3_aa: CASSFTYGELFF; d_call: NA; cdr3_length: 12; j_call: TRBJ2-2; clone_size: NA; v_call: TRBV7-3
cdr3_nt: TGCAGCGTTGAAGATCCTCTTACTAGGGGGGCCTACGAGCAGTACTTC; cdr3_aa: CSVEDPLTRGAYEQYF; d_call: NA; cdr3_length: 16; j_call: TRBJ2-7; clone_size: NA; v_call: TRBV29-1
cdr3_nt: TGTGCCAGCAGCCCTGGAGTGGAGCAGTACTTC; cdr3_aa: CASSPGVEQYF; d_call: NA; cdr3_length: 11; j_call: TRBJ2-7; clone_size: NA; v_call: TRBV7-2
cdr3_nt: TGTGCCAGCAGCGTAGGGGCGGGAGGGCCTGGGCAAGAGACCCAGTACTTC; cdr3_aa: CASSVGAGGPGQETQYF; d_call: TRBD2; cdr3_length: 17; j_call: TRBJ2-5; clone_size: once; v_call: TRBV9
cdr3_nt: TGTGCCAGCAGCCCCTACGGGGCGACTGAAGCTTTCTTT; cdr3_aa: CASSPYGATEAFF; d_call: NA; cdr3_length: 13; j_call: TRBJ1-1; clone_size: NA; v_call: TRBV7-9
cdr3_nt: TGTGCCAGCAGGGGACAGGTCCAGGGCAATGAGCAGTTCTTC; cdr3_aa: CASRGQVQGNEQFF; d_call: TRBD1; cdr3_length: 14; j_call: TRBJ2-1; clone_size: NA; v_call: TRBV6-6
cdr3_nt: TGTGCCAGCAGCGTAATAGAGACAGGGAATGGCTACACCTTC; cdr3_aa: CASSVIETGNGYTF; d_call: TRBD1; cdr3_length: 14; j_call: TRBJ1-2; clone_size: few; v_call: TRBV9
cdr3_nt: TGTGCTAGTGGTTCTAGGGGGTCGGATGAGCAGTTCTTC; cdr3_aa: CASGSRGSDEQFF; d_call: NA; cdr3_length: 13; j_call: TRBJ2-1; clone_size: NA; v_call: TRBV12-5
cdr3_nt: TGTGCCAGCAGTTCGGACAGCAACTATGGCTACACCTTC; cdr3_aa: CASSSDSNYGYTF; d_call: NA; cdr3_length: 13; j_call: TRBJ1-2; clone_size: NA; v_call: TRBV27
cdr3_nt: TGTGCCAGCAGTTTCACAGATACGCAGTATTTT; cdr3_aa: CASSFTDTQYF; d_call: NA; cdr3_length: 11; j_call: TRBJ2-3; clone_size: NA; v_call: TRBV9
cdr3_nt: TGTGCCAGCAGCCTGGGACTAAAAGAGACCCAGTACTTC; cdr3_aa: CASSLGLKETQYF; d_call: TRBD2; cdr3_length: 13; j_call: TRBJ2-5; clone_size: NA; v_call: TRBV5-4
cdr3_nt: TGTGCCAGCAGGCCGGGACAGGGCTACTACGAGCAGTACTTC; cdr3_aa: CASRPGQGYYEQYF; d_call: TRBD1; cdr3_length: 14; j_call: TRBJ2-7; clone_size: NA; v_call: TRBV27
cdr3_nt: TGTGCCAGCAGCTTAGACAGGGGGAAGGGCTACACCTTC; cdr3_aa: CASSLDRGKGYTF; d_call: TRBD1; cdr3_length: 13; j_call: TRBJ1-2; clone_size: NA; v_call: TRBV5-6
cdr3_nt: TGTGCCTGGAGTGCCCTCGGGCAGGGTCGGCAGCCCCAGCATTTT; cdr3_aa: CAWSALGQGRQPQHF; d_call: NA; cdr3_length: 15; j_call: TRBJ1-5; clone_size: NA; v_call: TRBV30
cdr3_nt: TGTGCCAGCAGCCTAGGGACTAGCGGGGGTAAGGGCTACGAGCAGTACTTC; cdr3_aa: CASSLGTSGGKGYEQYF; d_call: TRBD2; cdr3_length: 17; j_call: TRBJ2-7; clone_size: NA; v_call: TRBV7-9
cdr3_nt: TGTGCCACCGGAAGGGAGGAGCAGTTCTTC; cdr3_aa: CATGREEQFF; d_call: NA; cdr3_length: 10; j_call: TRBJ2-1; clone_size: once; v_call: TRBV28
cdr3_nt: TGTGCCAGCGGGGGGACAGCCCCCTACCTCTATGGCTACACCTTC; cdr3_aa: CASGGTAPYLYGYTF; d_call: TRBD1; cdr3_length: 15; j_call: TRBJ1-2; clone_size: NA; v_call: TRBV2
cdr3_nt: TGTGCCAGCAGCCCCGGGACGAGGGAGACCCAGTACTTC; cdr3_aa: CASSPGTRETQYF; d_call: NA; cdr3_length: 13; j_call: TRBJ2-5; clone_size: NA; v_call: TRBV11-1
cdr3_nt: TGTGCCAGCAGCTTCAGACCCAATCAGCCCCAGCATTTT; cdr3_aa: CASSFRPNQPQHF; d_call: NA; cdr3_length: 13; j_call: TRBJ1-5; clone_size: few; v_call: TRBV7-2
cdr3_nt: TGCGCCAGCAGCGCGGGACAGCCCTTGATTTATGGCTACACCTTC; cdr3_aa: CASSAGQPLIYGYTF; d_call: TRBD1; cdr3_length: 15; j_call: TRBJ1-2; clone_size: once; v_call: TRBV5-1
cdr3_nt: TGTGCCAGTAGTATAGTGGACAGGGCTAATGAAAAACTGTTTTTT; cdr3_aa: CASSIVDRANEKLFF; d_call: TRBD1; cdr3_length: 15; j_call: TRBJ1-4; clone_size: NA; v_call: TRBV19
cdr3_nt: TGTGCCAGTAGTAGCACAGGGCCCACAGATACGCAGTATTTT; cdr3_aa: CASSSTGPTDTQYF; d_call: NA; cdr3_length: 14; j_call: TRBJ2-3; clone_size: NA; v_call: TRBV19
cdr3_nt: TGTGCCAGCAGTCCAGGGACTGCGGTCGGCGAGCAGTACTTC; cdr3_aa: CASSPGTAVGEQYF; d_call: NA; cdr3_length: 14; j_call: TRBJ2-7; clone_size: NA; v_call: TRBV6-6
cdr3_nt: TGCGCCAGCAGCTTATGGGGTAATGAGCAGTTCTTC; cdr3_aa: CASSLWGNEQFF; d_call: NA; cdr3_length: 12; j_call: TRBJ2-1; clone_size: NA; v_call: TRBV5-1
cdr3_nt: TGTGCCAGCAGTTCGGGACTAGCGGGAGACCACTACAATGAGCAGTTCTTC; cdr3_aa: CASSSGLAGDHYNEQFF; d_call: TRBD2; cdr3_length: 17; j_call: TRBJ2-1; clone_size: NA; v_call: TRBV28
cdr3_nt: TGTGCTAGTGGTTCTTCCCTGAGGGCGGGTGCCACCTACGAGCAGTACTTC; cdr3_aa: CASGSSLRAGATYEQYF; d_call: NA; cdr3_length: 17; j_call: TRBJ2-7; clone_size: NA; v_call: TRBV12-5
cdr3_nt: TGCGCCAGCAGCTTGGGGCAGGGTGTTTATGGCTACACCTTC; cdr3_aa: CASSLGQGVYGYTF; d_call: NA; cdr3_length: 14; j_call: TRBJ1-2; clone_size: NA; v_call: TRBV5-1
cdr3_nt: TGTGCCAGTAGAGGCGGGACGGTGCAAGAGACCCAGTACTTC; cdr3_aa: CASRGGTVQETQYF; d_call: NA; cdr3_length: 14; j_call: TRBJ2-5; clone_size: NA; v_call: TRBV19
cdr3_nt: TGTGCCAGCAGCGTGAGTGGGGGACAAACTTTTGGTGAGCAGTACTTC; cdr3_aa: CASSVSGGQTFGEQYF; d_call: NA; cdr3_length: 16; j_call: TRBJ2-7; clone_size: NA; v_call: TRBV9
cdr3_nt: TGTGCCAGCACTCTCCGGGAGATCCATGGCTACACCTTC; cdr3_aa: CASTLREIHGYTF; d_call: NA; cdr3_length: 13; j_call: TRBJ1-2; clone_size: NA; v_call: TRBV28
cdr3_nt: TGTGCCAGCAGCTTAGGGTCGGGCTATAGCAATCAGCCCCAGCATTTT; cdr3_aa: CASSLGSGYSNQPQHF; d_call: NA; cdr3_length: 16; j_call: TRBJ1-5; clone_size: few; v_call: TRBV7-9
cdr3_nt: TGTGCCAGCAGCCAAGGGGTGGGGGCTGAAGCTTTCTTT; cdr3_aa: CASSQGVGAEAFF; d_call: NA; cdr3_length: 13; j_call: TRBJ1-1; clone_size: NA; v_call: TRBV14
cdr3_nt: TGTGCCAGCAGCCCCGACGGACAGACGGCTGAAGCTTTCTTT; cdr3_aa: CASSPDGQTAEAFF; d_call: NA; cdr3_length: 14; j_call: TRBJ1-1; clone_size: NA; v_call: TRBV9
cdr3_nt: TGTGCCAGCAGCCCCGGGAAACAGGGGAACTATGGCTACACCTTC; cdr3_aa: CASSPGKQGNYGYTF; d_call: TRBD1; cdr3_length: 15; j_call: TRBJ1-2; clone_size: NA; v_call: TRBV5-4
cdr3_nt: TGCAGCGTTGGCGGGGGAGGTTACAATGAGCAGTTCTTC; cdr3_aa: CSVGGGGYNEQFF; d_call: TRBD2; cdr3_length: 13; j_call: TRBJ2-1; clone_size: NA; v_call: TRBV29-1
cdr3_nt: TGCGCCAGCAGCCTGGCAGGATTTGAAGGTCAGCCCCAGCATTTT; cdr3_aa: CASSLAGFEGQPQHF; d_call: NA; cdr3_length: 15; j_call: TRBJ1-5; clone_size: NA; v_call: TRBV5-1
cdr3_nt: TGTGCCAGCACTTCCCTAGGTAGCGGGAAAGGAGAGACCCAGTACTTC; cdr3_aa: CASTSLGSGKGETQYF; d_call: TRBD2; cdr3_length: 16; j_call: TRBJ2-5; clone_size: NA; v_call: TRBV27
cdr3_nt: TGTGCCGGCTTGGGGGAGCGGGAGGGTCGCTATGAGCAGTTCTTC; cdr3_aa: CAGLGEREGRYEQFF; d_call: TRBD2; cdr3_length: 15; j_call: TRBJ2-1; clone_size: NA; v_call: TRBV2
cdr3_nt: TGTGCCAGCACCGAAGGTCTCCGAGGCAATGAGCAGTTCTTC; cdr3_aa: CASTEGLRGNEQFF; d_call: NA; cdr3_length: 14; j_call: TRBJ2-1; clone_size: NA; v_call: TRBV6-5
cdr3_nt: TGCGCCAGCACCCCCCTAGCGGGAGCCACCGGGGAGCTGTTTTTT; cdr3_aa: CASTPLAGATGELFF; d_call: TRBD2; cdr3_length: 15; j_call: TRBJ2-2; clone_size: NA; v_call: TRBV5-1
cdr3_nt: TGTGCCAGCAGCCAAGTCAGACCAACTAATGAAAAACTGTTTTTT; cdr3_aa: CASSQVRPTNEKLFF; d_call: NA; cdr3_length: 15; j_call: TRBJ1-4; clone_size: once; v_call: TRBV4-2